The present TCR beta chain was sequenced within a study of tumor and adjacent non-tumor tissue in lung cancer. This CDR3 has 16 residues. Germline V gene data show CDR1 as MNHEY and CDR2 as SVGAGI. V dropped 3 bases and J dropped 7; count of bases not matched to a gene: 14. RNA was extracted from bulk tissue without any cell sorting. More than 3 cm separated this lung sample from the edge of the tumor. A note on this clonotype: Its specificity is unknown.

A modified ARM-PCR protocol with three rounds of nested PCR amplified TCRbeta. TCRdb re-derived calls from the multiplex PCR reads in MiXCR, one entry per CDR3 protein. The repertoire consists of more than 75,000 distinct CDR3 sequences, with around three quarters occurring once and the leading ten covering roughly 29%. Study outcomes and limitations: TCR diversity was significantly greater in tumor than normal lung tissue. Top 100 clones took a larger repertoire share in normal lung.

J is TRBJ2-5 and V is TRBV6-5; 7 bases agree with TRBD2. What was sequenced was distant non-tumor lung tissue. This TCR came from a man in his fifties or sixties with small cell lung cancer. The chain's CDR3 is CASSYYPSGITGTQYF. The CDR3 DNA is TGTGCCAGCAGTTATTATCCCAGCGGGATAACCGGGACCCAGTACTTC.